This record covers a single T cell receptor (beta chain). Its antigen is still unknown. Treatment: around 19 received Ad26.COV2.S at low or high dose, single or two shots; about 5 received placebo; per-sample allocation not given. All samples were drawn on day 63, counting from the first vaccine or placebo injection. This person who donated was an adult of 18-55 years in Boston. Spike of the Wuhan-strain SARS-CoV-2 was expressed by an Ad26 vector, which formed the vaccine. This sample was included in a study of Ad26.COV2.S vaccination and SARS-CoV-2 variants. The study, taken as a whole, reports: Spike-specific CD8+ and CD4+ T cell responses reportedly showed substantial breadth after vaccination. Participants in the vaccine arm had higher spike-specific TCR breadth; placebo recipients had lower.

Sequenced by immunoSEQ multiplex PCR; TCRdb stores in-frame clones only, minus some. The sample contains 400,000 to 450,000 clones, roughly 90% of which appear only once. V was clipped by 5 bases and J by 2 bases, with 13 bases between them. Germline CDR1 MNHEY, CDR2 SMNVEV (reference sequence). This CDR3 contains 14 residues. This clonotype was sampled from a person aged 18-65 years who received the Ad26.COV2.S COVID-19 vaccine or a placebo. This chain joins TRBV27 and TRBJ2-7, with TRBD2 as a possible D gene (6 bases). Sequencing was performed on peripheral blood, taken in a trial of Ad26.COV2.S vaccine versus placebo. The CDR3 sequence: CASSPSGPAYEQYF. CDR3 in DNA: TGTGCCAGCAGTCCAAGCGGGCCTGCCTACGAGCAGTACTTC.